The 10 T cell receptor beta chains listed next were all sequenced from one sample in a study of cytomegalovirus exposure and HLA in healthy donors. A multiplex PCR was run with 60 Vbeta primers and 13 Jbeta primers. The data were produced by immunoSEQ multiplex PCR, yet TCRdb's version contains in-frame clones alone and is incomplete. The table lists around 130,000 clones, roughly four fifths of them singletons. The sequenced sample consisted of PBMCs. The receptors were gathered from a male donor in good health and CMV-seropositive.

Concerning this clone: The identical CDR3 is also encoded by other nucleotide sequences in the sample. The CDR3, as DNA: TGCGCCAGCAGCTTGTTTGACGGGGACTACGAGCAGTACTTC. This codes for CASSLFDGDYEQYF. The genes are TRBV5-1 and TRBJ2-7, with D tentatively TRBD2 (5 bases). In germline, CDR1 is SGHRS, CDR2 YFSETQ. The length of the CDR3 is 14 residues. With 1 base removed from V and 3 bases from J, the gap between germline ends came to 11 bases.

The table lists this clone with a few counts. The V gene is TRBV30, the J gene TRBJ2-5; a possible D gene is TRBD1 (5 bases). The germline CDR1 and CDR2 sequences are GTSNPN and SVGIG (reference sequence). Trimming left V 2 bases short and J 5 bases short, with 12 bases between. The CDR3 loop spans 13 amino acids. CDR3 residues: CAWSTGLTETQYF. The DNA of the CDR3 is TGTGCCTGGAGTACAGGCCTGACGGAGACCCAGTACTTC.

The CDR3 spells CASSRGQGLVTEAFF. The CDR3 DNA is TGTGCCAGCAGCCGGGGACAGGGGCTTGTCACTGAAGCTTTCTTT. The V gene is TRBV28, the J gene TRBJ1-1, with 10 bases identical to TRBD1. The CDR3 covers 15 residues. V lost 6 bases to trimming and J lost 4 bases; unmatched junction nucleotides: 8. Germline V gene lookup returns CDR1 MDHEN and CDR2 SYDVKM.

This sequence joins TRBV19 and TRBJ1-1; D gene ambiguous. Trimming took 3 bases from V and 1 from J, leaving 9 bases between them. Germline V gene data show CDR1 as LNHDA and CDR2 as SQIVND (reference sequence). This CDR3 has 14 amino acids. CDR3 coding DNA: TGTGCCAGTAGTATTTTGGGCCCGAACACTGAAGCTTTCTTT. Translated, it gives CASSILGPNTEAFF.

There are a few counts of this clone. This chain connects TRBV10-3 to TRBJ2-5; TRBD1 matches 8 bases. Trimming at V came to 9 bases and at J to 5 bases, leaving 11 bases not matched to a gene. Germline V lookup: CDR1 ENHRY, CDR2 SYGVKD. This CDR3 region has 14 residues. CDR3 amino acids: CAIRRGQGGETQYF. CDR3 bases: TGTGCCATTCGCCGCGGACAGGGCGGTGAGACCCAGTACTTC.

The rearrangement uses TRBV4-1 and TRBJ2-2; 8 bases fit TRBD1. The CDR3 consists of 19 residues. V lost 4 bases, J lost 4 bases, and 17 bases stayed unmatched. Germline CDR1 reads MGHRA; CDR2 reads YSYEKL. The CDR3 region has the DNA TGCGCCAGCAGCCGAGGGCCTTTGGACAGGGCTGTCTTCACCGGGGAGCTGTTTTTT. Its protein is CASSRGPLDRAVFTGELFF.

V gene TRBV5-1 combines with J gene TRBJ2-7; possibly TRBD2 for D (6 bases). V lost 1 base to trimming and J lost 6 bases, with 14 bases between them. CDR3 size: 14 residues. The germline CDR1 and CDR2 sequences are SGHRS and YFSETQ. CDR3 residues: CASSLPGAGFEQYF. DNA for the CDR3: TGCGCCAGCAGCTTGCCGGGAGCGGGTTTCGAGCAGTACTTC.

This clone was observed a single time. Here the CDR3 reads CASSSPREVNYNEQFF. The CDR3 DNA follows: TGTGCCAGCAGTAGCCCGCGGGAGGTCAACTACAATGAGCAGTTCTTC. The chain recombines TRBV9 with TRBJ2-1; 8 bases are a match to TRBD2. The CDR3 sequence is 16 residues long. Germline V gene lookup returns CDR1 SGDLS and CDR2 YYNGEE. Trimming cost V 5 bases and J 3 bases; bases outside gene matches: 10. The complete variable domain, with remaining parts taken from reference TRBV9 and TRBJ2-1, reads DSGVTQTPKHLITATGQRVTLRCSPRSGDLSVYWYQQSLDQGLQFLIQYYNGEERAKGNILERFSAQQFPDLHSELNLSSLELGDSALYFCASSSPREVNYNEQFFGPGTRLTVL.

The chain uses TRBV30 and TRBJ2-6; no clear D gene. This CDR3 is 14 amino acids long. Trimming removed 4 bases at V and 0 bases at J, with 7 bases between. In germline, CDR1 is GTSNPN, CDR2 SVGIG (reference sequence). CDR3 amino acids: CAWNGYSGANVLTF. CDR3 coding DNA: TGTGCCTGGAACGGGTACTCTGGGGCCAACGTCCTGACTTTC.

V is TRBV9 and J is TRBJ1-1; unclear D gene. Germline V CDR1 and CDR2: SGDLS, YYNGEE. V lost 2 bases and J 0 bases, leaving 8 bases between the germline ends. The CDR3 extends over 14 amino acids. Here the CDR3 reads CASSVSLMNTEAFF. For the CDR3, the DNA is TGTGCCAGCAGCGTTAGCCTAATGAACACTGAAGCTTTCTTT.